These T cell receptor beta chains were read from a single sample in a study. One entry per CDR3 protein results from TCRdb running MiXCR on the 5' RACE reads. The profile shows tens of thousands of distinct CDR3 sequences, approximately 22% of them singletons. Input material: Tregs sorted from blood. All receptors derive from a female donor with breast cancer. Each CDR3 is given with its conserved first and last residue. The D gene is left open where the match is weak. Not every row has a clone size; where given, it reads once, few, many or a size class.

size | J | V | D | length | CDR3 | DNA
many | TRBJ2-1 | TRBV5-6 | TRBD2 | 13 | CASSGGLVGEQFF | TGTGCCAGCAGCGGGGGACTAGTCGGCGAGCAGTTCTTC
- | TRBJ2-1 | TRBV9 | - | 15 | CASSPRTGSYNEQFF | TGTGCCAGCAGCCCAAGGACGGGGTCCTACAATGAGCAGTTCTTC
- | TRBJ2-3 | TRBV5-1 | TRBD2 | 19 | CASNGLAEEKPPSTDTQYF | TGCGCCAGCAACGGACTAGCGGAAGAGAAGCCCCCTAGCACAGATACGCAGTATTTT
few | TRBJ1-5 | TRBV3-1 | - | 13 | CASSQGRDQPQHF | TGTGCCAGCAGCCAAGGACGGGATCAGCCCCAGCATTTT
few | TRBJ2-7 | TRBV21-1 | - | 16 | CASSIPRVLFSYEQYF | TGTGCCAGCAGCATCCCCAGGGTGTTATTCTCCTACGAGCAGTACTTC
- | TRBJ2-3 | TRBV7-8 | - | 15 | CASSAPSGNTDTQYF | TGTGCCAGCAGCGCACCGAGCGGAAACACAGATACGCAGTATTTT
many | TRBJ2-2 | TRBV11-2 | - | 13 | CASSFKLTGELFF | TGTGCCAGCAGCTTTAAGCTCACCGGGGAGCTGTTTTTT
few | TRBJ1-6 | TRBV4-1 | - | 17 | CASSQKLLGTENSPLHF | TGCGCCAGCAGCCAAAAGCTATTAGGGACGGAGAATTCACCCCTCCACTTT
many | TRBJ1-6 | TRBV7-4 | - | 15 | CASPGRETYNSPLHF | TGTGCCAGTCCCGGTCGAGAAACCTATAATTCACCCCTCCACTTT
few | TRBJ2-7 | TRBV4-2 | - | 14 | CASSQSGPRDEQYF | TGTGCCAGCAGCCAATCAGGCCCACGGGACGAGCAGTACTTC
few | TRBJ1-6 | TRBV7-9 | - | 14 | CASSLKSVNSPLHF | TGTGCCAGCAGCTTAAAGTCAGTTAATTCACCCCTCCACTTT
- | TRBJ2-7 | TRBV15 | - | 14 | CATSREGKVYEQYF | TGTGCCACCAGCAGAGAGGGTAAAGTATACGAGCAGTACTTC
- | TRBJ2-1 | TRBV6-6 | - | 16 | CASSYPTRLDINEQFF | TGTGCCAGCAGTTACCCGACCCGACTAGATATAAATGAGCAGTTCTTC
medium-sized | TRBJ1-1 | TRBV6-5 | - | 13 | CASSTGPNTEAFF | TGTGCCAGCAGTACGGGCCCGAACACTGAAGCTTTCTTT
many | TRBJ2-1 | TRBV5-1 | - | 14 | CASSLGSSYNEQFF | TGCGCCAGCAGCTTGGGTAGCTCCTACAATGAGCAGTTCTTC
many | TRBJ2-1 | TRBV6-6 | TRBD1 | 12 | CASRDRGDEQFF | TGTGCCAGCAGGGACAGGGGTGATGAGCAGTTCTTC
- | TRBJ1-5 | TRBV20-1 | - | 13 | CSASLGVGQPQHF | TGCAGTGCTAGCTTGGGGGTGGGTCAGCCCCAGCATTTT
many | TRBJ1-5 | TRBV6-1 | - | 16 | CASSPQAHLGNQPQHF | TGTGCCAGCAGTCCACAGGCGCACCTTGGCAATCAGCCCCAGCATTTT
few | TRBJ2-7 | TRBV28 | TRBD2 | 13 | CASSFRVVAGQYF | TGTGCCAGCAGTTTTCGCGTTGTAGCGGGCCAGTACTTC
many | TRBJ1-2 | TRBV5-1 | - | 14 | CASSGGESSYGYTF | TGCGCCAGCAGCGGAGGCGAGAGCTCCTATGGCTACACCTTC
few | TRBJ2-5 | TRBV4-1 | - | 15 | CASSHRSIGAETRYF | TGCGCCAGCAGCCACCGGTCCATCGGTGCAGAGACCCGGTACTTC
- | TRBJ2-3 | TRBV20-1 | TRBD2 | 15 | CGSPAGGGPPDTQYF | TGCGGCTCACCAGCGGGCGGGGGGCCCCCAGATACGCAGTATTTT
few | TRBJ2-7 | TRBV10-2 | - | 13 | CASSGASEYEQYF | TGCGCCAGCAGTGGTGCTAGCGAATACGAGCAGTACTTC
few | TRBJ1-6 | TRBV12-3/TRBV12-4 | TRBD1 | 17 | CASSLSLGGGNNSPLHF | TGTGCCAGCAGTTTGTCTCTGGGAGGGGGCAATAATTCACCCCTCCACTTT
many | TRBJ2-7 | TRBV5-1 | TRBD1 | 16 | CASSSLRDRNSYEQYF | TGCGCCAGCAGTTCCCTCCGGGACAGGAACTCCTACGAGCAGTACTTC
- | TRBJ2-1 | TRBV27 | TRBD2 | 16 | CASSPPYGRKFNEQFF | TGTGCCAGCAGTCCCCCCTACGGGAGGAAGTTTAATGAGCAGTTCTTC
many | TRBJ2-2 | TRBV10-3 | TRBD1 | 14 | CASTGQPSSGELFF | TGTGCCAGCACGGGACAGCCAAGTAGCGGGGAGCTGTTTTTT
- | TRBJ1-6 | TRBV20-1 | - | 14 | CSARANSYNSPLHF | TGCAGTGCTAGGGCGAACAGTTATAATTCACCCCTCCACTTT
few | TRBJ2-1 | TRBV4-2 | TRBD2 | 16 | CASSQDSGGAVNEQFF | TGTGCCAGCAGCCAAGATTCGGGGGGGGCCGTCAATGAGCAGTTCTTC
- | TRBJ1-2 | TRBV7-9 | TRBD1 | 14 | CASSFRDRVGGYTF | TGTGCCAGCAGCTTCCGGGACAGGGTTGGTGGCTACACCTTC
many | TRBJ2-5 | TRBV4-1 | - | 14 | CASSQLPDLETQYF | TGCGCCAGCAGCCAACTTCCAGATTTGGAGACCCAGTACTTC
few | TRBJ2-1 | TRBV7-9 | - | 12 | CASSLSHNERFF | TGTGCCAGCAGCTTATCCCACAATGAGCGGTTCTTC
- | TRBJ2-3 | TRBV5-1 | TRBD1 | 15 | CASSLAGTGRDTQYF | TGCGCCAGCAGCTTGGCCGGGACAGGGAGAGATACGCAGTATTTT
- | TRBJ2-2 | TRBV4-1 | - | 16 | CASSQFGTFNTGELFF | TGCGCCAGCAGCCAGTTTGGGACCTTCAACACCGGGGAGCTGTTTTTT
few | TRBJ1-1 | TRBV5-1 | - | 15 | CASSGTGRMNTEAFF | TGCGCCAGCAGTGGTACAGGACGGATGAACACTGAAGCTTTCTTT
many | TRBJ1-6 | TRBV27 | - | 17 | CASSEPRWELGNSPLHF | TGTGCCAGCAGTGAACCTCGGTGGGAGTTGGGTAATTCACCCCTCCACTTT